This TCR beta chain appears in the sequencing data of a study of cytomegalovirus exposure and HLA in healthy donors. CDR3 length: 17 amino acids. Trimming removed 0 bases from V and 6 bases from J, with 18 bases in between. Germline CDR1 SGHRS, CDR2 YFSETQ. With 60 Vbeta and 13 Jbeta primers, the PCR was carried out. This table comes from immunoSEQ multiplex PCR, and its TCRdb copy is limited to in-frame clones, with some not included. The data show under 120,000 clones, with 74% seen just once and roughly 2.7% held by the top ten. This clone appeared a single time. This chain uses TRBV5-1 with TRBJ1-4; weak D call: TRBD1 (5 bases). The receptor comes from a man aged 50 to 60 in good health and CMV-seropositive. Sequencing used PBMCs. The CDR3, as DNA: TGCGCCAGCAGCTTGGGGAACCTGGACACCAAATATGAAAAACTGTTTTTT. Protein sequence: CASSLGNLDTKYEKLFF.